This T cell receptor beta chain was observed in a study of response to subunit inactivated influenza vaccine. Overall study results and limits: Each seasonal flu vaccination may recruit only limited new T cells, authors suggested.

The CDR3 sequence is 18 residues long. V was trimmed by 5 bases and J by 1 base, leaving 21 bases between them. The germline V gene encodes CDR1 SGHAT and CDR2 FQNNGV. TCRdb analysed the RT-PCR reads with MiXCR anew, one entry per CDR3 protein. The sample includes 550,000 to 800,000 distinct CDR3 sequences, around 16% of them seen just once. There are a few counts of this clonotype. The antigen is undetermined. Sequenced here: PBMCs from blood, sampled 11 to 12 days after vaccination. The receptor was derived from a man over 45 who received an inactivated influenza vaccine. The rearrangement joins TRBV11-2 to TRBJ2-4; unclear D gene. The DNA for the CDR3 is TGTGCCAGCAGCCCCGATGCCCCGGTGGTGGTGGCCAAAAACATTCAGTACTTC. Residues: CASSPDAPVVVAKNIQYF.